Shown below are 25 T cell receptor beta chains from a single sample sequenced in a study of regulatory T cells in long-lasting Graves disease. CDR3 regions were amplified by Arm-PCR using iRepertoire HTBI primers to build TCR beta libraries. Each CDR3 protein is one row after TCRdb ran MiXCR on the multiplex PCR reads. The sample gives roughly 300,000 distinct CDR3 sequences, about 19% of which show up once; less than 35% is in the top ten. Noted time point: persistent/refractory GD, antithyroid drugs over 5 years with positive TRAb. Isolated PBMC RNA provided the starting material for the TCR library. Source: peripheral blood mononuclear cells (PBMCs), taken when the disease was refractory, from a patient treated with antithyroid drugs. The receptors here all came from a female donor with Graves disease.

Only a few counts were recorded for this clonotype. The rearrangement joins TRBV7-8 to TRBJ1-1; no reliable D call. CDR1 and CDR2 from the germline V gene are SGHVS and FQNEAQ. The V end lost 4 bases, the J end lost 3 bases, and 12 bases lay between the germline ends. The CDR3 has 14 amino acids. The CDR3 sequence is CASSSPISDTEAFF. The CDR3 DNA sequence: TGTGCCAGCAGCTCCCCTATTTCGGACACTGAAGCTTTCTTT. The full variable domain, completed using reference TRBV7-8 and TRBJ1-1, is GAGVSQSPRYKVAKRGQDVALRCDPISGHVSLFWYQQALGQGPEFLTYFQNEAQLDKSGLPSDRFFAERPEGSVSTLKIQRTQQEDSAVYLCASSSPISDTEAFFGQGTRLTVV.

This clonotype was detected ten times or more. The chain employs TRBV6-1 and TRBJ1-2; 9 bases align to TRBD1. CDR1 and CDR2 from the germline V gene are MNHNS and SASEGT. The CDR3 is made up of 16 amino acids. J lost 5 bases, V lost 6 bases, and 13 bases had no gene match. The CDR3, as DNA: TGTGCCAGCAGGTCTCCGGGACAGGGCTCGGGGTATGGCTACACCTTC. Its protein product is CASRSPGQGSGYGYTF.

Concerning this clonotype: It may be a read error: a sequence one base away is much more abundant. This chain joins TRBV2 and TRBJ1-5; D unresolved. The length of the CDR3 is 14 residues. Germline values: CDR1 SNHLY, CDR2 FYNNEI. The CDR3 DNA sequence: TGTGCCGGCAGTGAACAGTCAGGCAATCAGCCCCAGCATTTT. It encodes CAGSEQSGNQPQHF.

At least ten counts were recorded for this clonotype. The rearrangement uses TRBV5-1 and TRBJ1-2; weak D call: TRBD1 (6 bases). Germline V CDR1 and CDR2: SGHRS, YFSETQ. The V gene lost 6 bases and the J gene lost 7 bases, with 16 bases spanning the gap. This CDR3 has 13 amino acids. CDR3 protein: CASTGTRNPGYTF. CDR3 DNA: TGCGCCAGCACTGGGACAAGAAATCCTGGCTACACCTTC.

This clonotype has more than one count but fewer than ten. This chain connects TRBV5-6 to TRBJ2-7; 7 bases map to TRBD1. The CDR3 consists of 14 residues. Germline values: CDR1 SGHDT, CDR2 YYEEEE. V lost 4 bases and J lost 2; bases outside the gene matches: 6. DNA of the CDR3: TGTGCCAGCAGCCCCGGGACAGATCCCTACGAGCAGTACTTC. Its protein is CASSPGTDPYEQYF.

In the case of this clonotype: A read error may be the cause here, since a much bigger clone is one base away. The chain joins TRBV29-1 to TRBJ1-1; D gene uncertain. The CDR3 extends over 12 amino acids. Germline CDR1 reads SQVTM; CDR2 reads ANQGSEA. CDR3 sequence reads: CSVDMGAAEALF. CDR3 coding DNA: TGCAGCGTTGATATGGGTGCTGCTGAAGCTCTCTTT.

This clonotype was counted many times. This chain joins TRBV11-2 and TRBJ1-5; D not resolved. CDR1 and CDR2 (germline): SGHAT, FQNNGV. The V end was cut by 5 bases, the J end by 6 bases, with 17 bases between. CDR3 length equals 15 residues. In DNA form, the CDR3 reads TGTGCCAGCAGCCCAGAGGGAGGTGTAGGTCAGCCCCAGCATTTT. As protein: CASSPEGGVGQPQHF.

The chain uses TRBV29-1 and TRBJ1-3; no firm D call. V lost 2 bases to trimming and J lost 4 bases, with 9 bases between them. Germline V lookup: CDR1 SQVTM, CDR2 ANQGSEA. This CDR3 region has 13 residues. CDR3 residues: CSVESRLGNTIYF. The CDR3 DNA follows: TGCAGCGTTGAATCGCGTTTGGGAAACACCATATATTTT.

Ten or more counts support this clonotype. The V gene is TRBV5-1, the J gene TRBJ1-4, with a possible D match to TRBD1 (5 bases). From germline, CDR1 is SGHRS and CDR2 YFSETQ. V lost 4 bases, J lost 2 bases, and 15 bases lay in between. This CDR3 spans 16 amino acids. For the CDR3, the DNA is TGCGCCAGCAGCCAACGGACGTCAGGGACTAATGAAAAACTGTTTTTT. It encodes CASSQRTSGTNEKLFF. The entire variable domain, with the rest obtained from reference TRBV5-1 and TRBJ1-4, is as follows: KAGVTQTPRYLIKTRGQQVTLSCSPISGHRSVSWYQQTPGQGLQFLFEYFSETQRNKGNFPGRFSGRQFSNSRSEMNVSTLELGDSALYLCASSQRTSGTNEKLFFGSGTQLSVL.

This clonotype was recorded at least ten times. The chain combines TRBV12-3 or TRBV12-4 with TRBJ2-5; D is ambiguous. The CDR3 is 14 residues long. Deletions cut 6 bases from V and 2 bases from J, with 13 bases between. The CDR3 protein is CASSQTGRQETQYF. In DNA form, the CDR3 reads TGTGCCAGCAGCCAAACCGGCAGACAAGAGACCCAGTACTTC.

This clonotype has just a few counts. The chain is built from TRBV9 and TRBJ1-1, with unresolved D. Per the germline V gene, CDR1 is SGDLS and CDR2 is YYNGEE. Trimming cost V 9 bases and J 0 bases, with 12 bases left between them. The CDR3 spans 13 residues. The CDR3 protein is CATSESLNTEAFF. CDR3 DNA: TGTGCCACCTCAGAGTCTCTGAACACTGAAGCTTTCTTT.

As concerns this clonotype: The junction shows a germline mismatch at one end, possibly a read error. The rearrangement uses TRBV7-9 and TRBJ2-7, with D unresolved. CDR3 length: 17 amino acids. Germline CDR1 reads SEHNR; CDR2 reads FQNEAQ (reference sequence). CDR3 residues: CASSSKTRVGFSHEQYF. CDR3 DNA: TGTGCCAGCAGCTCAAAAACCCGAGTGGGGTTCTCCCACGAGCAGTACTTC.

This clonotype was counted only a few times. The V and J genes are TRBV9 and TRBJ1-2, with D unresolved. This CDR3 comprises 13 residues. The V end lost 4 bases, the J end lost 3 bases, and 10 bases lay between the germline ends. CDR1 and CDR2 from the germline V gene are SGDLS and YYNGEE. CDR3 in amino acids: CASSPHGDYGYTF. CDR3 coding DNA: TGTGCCAGCAGCCCCCACGGCGACTATGGCTACACCTTC.

V usage is TRBV19 and J usage is TRBJ1-5; D is unclear. Trimming took off 3 bases at V and 2 bases at J, with 11 bases between the two ends. The CDR3 has 15 amino acids. CDR1 and CDR2 (germline): LNHDA, SQIVND (reference sequence). The CDR3 DNA sequence: TGTGCCAGTAGTATTCGGGGTTTGGGCAATCAGCCCCAGCATTTT. Its protein is CASSIRGLGNQPQHF.

The rearrangement uses TRBV5-4 and TRBJ1-1; weak D call: TRBD1 (5 bases). CDR3 size: 14 residues. Trimming took off 0 bases at V and 5 bases at J, with 11 bases between the two ends. CDR1 is SGHNT, CDR2 YYREEE, per germline (reference sequence). CDR3 coding DNA: TGTGCCAGCAGCTTGGATGGGGGAAGGACTGAAGCTTTCTTT. Translation gives CASSLDGGRTEAFF.

The chain links TRBV6-1 to TRBJ1-3; 12 bases line up with TRBD1. V trimming: 6 bases; J trimming: 6 bases; junction bases outside the gene matches: 3. CDR1 MNHNS and CDR2 SASEGT come from the germline V gene. The CDR3 is 14 residues long. The CDR3 protein is CASSKGQGANTIYF. In DNA, the CDR3 is TGTGCCAGCAGCAAGGGACAGGGGGCAAACACCATATATTTT.

This sequence joins TRBV30 and TRBJ2-6; D uncertain. Deletions cut 0 bases from V and 0 bases from J, with 6 bases between. The CDR3 extends over 15 amino acids. Germline loops: CDR1 GTSNPN, CDR2 SVGIG (reference sequence). The CDR3 bases are TGTGCCTGGAGTGTAACACTCTCTGGGGCCAACGTCCTGACTTTC. This gives the protein CAWSVTLSGANVLTF.

The table lists this clonotype with many counts. The chain is built from TRBV7-2 and TRBJ1-2, with 11 bases aligning to TRBD1. CDR1 is SGHTA and CDR2 is FQGNSA in the germline V gene. The CDR3 covers 15 residues. The V and J ends lost 5 bases and 4 bases, in that order; junction bases with no gene match: 6. This CDR3 is CASSQRTGGGYGYTF. CDR3 nucleotides: TGTGCCAGCAGCCAACGGACAGGGGGCGGCTATGGCTACACCTTC.

This clonotype was seen repeatedly, ten times or more. The J gene is TRBJ2-7, the V gene TRBV13; D is ambiguous. V was trimmed by 8 bases and J by 3 bases, leaving 8 bases between them. The CDR3 contains 11 residues. The germline gives CDR1 PRHDT, CDR2 FYEKMQ (reference sequence). The CDR3 is CASGPVYEQYF. The CDR3 DNA reads as TGTGCCAGCGGCCCAGTCTACGAGCAGTACTTC.

The genes are TRBV15 and TRBJ2-5; 7 nucleotides match TRBD1. The J call is uncertain, as TRBJ2-1 better fits the DNA end. Germline CDR1 and CDR2: LNHNV and YYDKDF (reference sequence). CDR3 length equals 15 residues. The DNA for the CDR3 is TGTGCCACCAGCATCCTGGAACCCGGGACAGCAGAGCAGTTCTTC. It codes for CATSILEPGTAEQFF.

The chain employs TRBV6-1 and TRBJ1-6; D not resolved. The CDR3 sequence is 12 residues long. V was clipped by 7 bases and J by 8 bases, with 9 bases between them. Looked up from germline, CDR1 is MNHNS and CDR2 is SASEGT. The DNA for the CDR3 is TGTGCCAGCAAATTCGCAGATTCACCCCTCCACTTT. Protein product: CASKFADSPLHF.

This clonotype was observed at least ten times. This chain uses TRBV20-1 with TRBJ1-2, with D perhaps TRBD1 (5 bases). Trimming pared 8 bases from V and 8 bases from J, leaving 21 bases between. The CDR3 is 13 amino acids. From germline, CDR1 is DFQATT and CDR2 SNEGSKA (reference sequence). CDR3 nucleotide sequence: TGCAGTCCCACATCAACGGGGGTAGGAGGCTACACCTTC. Its translation is CSPTSTGVGGYTF.

This clonotype was seen at least ten times. This chain joins TRBV7-9 and TRBJ2-5; 7 bases are shared with TRBD1. V shed 1 base and J 3 bases; nucleotides not matched to a gene: 2. Germline values: CDR1 SEHNR, CDR2 FQNEAQ (reference sequence). The CDR3 runs to 14 residues. The CDR3 nucleotides are TGTGCCAGCAGCTTAGTCACAGGGGAAGAGACCCAGTACTTC. It translates to CASSLVTGEETQYF. Based on the CDR3 plus reference TRBV7-9 and TRBJ2-5, the full variable domain is DTGVSQNPRHKITKRGQNVTFRCDPISEHNRLYWYRQTLGQGPEFLTYFQNEAQLEKSRLLSDRFSAERPKGSFSTLEIQRTEQGDSAMYLCASSLVTGEETQYFGPGTRLLVL.

This chain links TRBV12-3 or TRBV12-4 with TRBJ2-1, with D possibly TRBD2 on 6 matching bases. The germline V and J ends were trimmed by 7 bases and 3 bases, with 13 bases remaining between them. This CDR3 comprises 14 residues. The chain's CDR3 is CASTSRGLYNEQFF. In DNA form, the CDR3 reads TGTGCCAGCACCTCAAGGGGACTCTACAATGAGCAGTTCTTC.

This chain connects TRBV6-2 or TRBV6-3 to TRBJ1-5; TRBD1 agrees at 7 bases. Germline V lookup: CDR1 MNHEY, CDR2 SVGEGT. The CDR3 contains 13 residues. V lost 4 bases, J lost 9 bases, and 6 bases stayed unmatched. The CDR3 protein is CASSSGGYRPQHF. In nucleotides, the CDR3 is TGTGCCAGCAGTTCAGGGGGATACAGGCCCCAGCATTTT.